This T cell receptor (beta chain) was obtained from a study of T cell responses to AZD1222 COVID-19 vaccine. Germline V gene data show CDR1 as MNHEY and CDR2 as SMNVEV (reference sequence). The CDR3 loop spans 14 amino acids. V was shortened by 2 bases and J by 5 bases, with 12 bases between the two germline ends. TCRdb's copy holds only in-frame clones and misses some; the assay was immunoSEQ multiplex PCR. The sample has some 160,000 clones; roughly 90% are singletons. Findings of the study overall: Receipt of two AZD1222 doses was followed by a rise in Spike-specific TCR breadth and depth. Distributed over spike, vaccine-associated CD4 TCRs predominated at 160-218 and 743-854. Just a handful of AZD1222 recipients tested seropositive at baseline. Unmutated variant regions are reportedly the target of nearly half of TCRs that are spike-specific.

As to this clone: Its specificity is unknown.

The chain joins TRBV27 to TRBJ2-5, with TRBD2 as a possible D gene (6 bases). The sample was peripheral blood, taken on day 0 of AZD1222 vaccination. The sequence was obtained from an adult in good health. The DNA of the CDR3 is TGTGCCAGCAGTTTAGTCGGGGGAGGCGAGACCCAGTACTTC. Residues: CASSLVGGGETQYF.